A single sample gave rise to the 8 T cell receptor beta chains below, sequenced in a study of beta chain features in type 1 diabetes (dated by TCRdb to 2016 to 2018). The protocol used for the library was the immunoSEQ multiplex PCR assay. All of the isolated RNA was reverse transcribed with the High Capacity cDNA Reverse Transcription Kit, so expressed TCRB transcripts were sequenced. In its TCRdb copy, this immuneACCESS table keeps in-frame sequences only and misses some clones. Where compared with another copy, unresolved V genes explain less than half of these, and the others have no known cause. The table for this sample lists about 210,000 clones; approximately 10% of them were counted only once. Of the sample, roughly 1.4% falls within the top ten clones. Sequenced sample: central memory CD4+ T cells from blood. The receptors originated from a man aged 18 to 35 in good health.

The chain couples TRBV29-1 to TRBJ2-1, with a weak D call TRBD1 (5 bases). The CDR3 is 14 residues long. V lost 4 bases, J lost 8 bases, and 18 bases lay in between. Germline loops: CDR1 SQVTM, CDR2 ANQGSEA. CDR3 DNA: TGCAGCGTTGCCGCGACAGCCGTTCAGCATGAGCAGTTCTTC. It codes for CSVAATAVQHEQFF.

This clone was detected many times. For the CDR3, the DNA is TGTGCCAGCAGCCAGGTACCGGTGAGCTCCTACAATGAGCAGTTCTTC. Its protein product is CASSQVPVSSYNEQFF. The rearrangement uses TRBV4-2 and TRBJ2-1; no definite D call. The CDR3 contains 16 residues. The V gene's germline CDR1 is LGHNA and CDR2 YNFKEQ. The ends were cut back, 3 bases at V and 0 bases at J, with 12 bases in the middle.

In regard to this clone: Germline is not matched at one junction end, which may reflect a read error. This chain's CDR3 is CTSRRLQEQYF. The CDR3, as DNA: TGTACCAGCAGACGACTACAGGAGCAGTACTTC. The chain uses TRBV28 and TRBJ2-7, with a weak D call TRBD2 (5 bases). The germline CDR1 and CDR2 sequences are MDHEN and SYDVKM. The CDR3 runs to 11 residues.

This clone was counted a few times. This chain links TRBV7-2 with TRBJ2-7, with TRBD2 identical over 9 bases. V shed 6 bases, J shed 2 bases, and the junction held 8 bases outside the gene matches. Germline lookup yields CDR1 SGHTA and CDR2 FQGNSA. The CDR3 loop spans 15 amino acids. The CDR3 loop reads CASRLSGSAAYEQYF. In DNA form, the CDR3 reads TGTGCCAGCAGACTTAGCGGGAGCGCCGCCTACGAGCAGTACTTC.

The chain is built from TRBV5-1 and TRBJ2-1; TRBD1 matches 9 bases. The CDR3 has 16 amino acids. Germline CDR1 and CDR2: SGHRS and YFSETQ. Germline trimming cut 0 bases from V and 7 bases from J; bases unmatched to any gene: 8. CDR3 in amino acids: CASSLETGGRGNEQFF. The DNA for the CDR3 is TGCGCCAGCAGCTTGGAGACAGGGGGAAGAGGGAATGAGCAGTTCTTC. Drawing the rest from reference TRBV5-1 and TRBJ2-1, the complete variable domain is KAGVTQTPRYLIKTRGQQVTLSCSPISGHRSVSWYQQTPGQGLQFLFEYFSETQRNKGNFPGRFSGRQFSNSRSEMNVSTLELGDSALYLCASSLETGGRGNEQFFGPGTRLTVL.

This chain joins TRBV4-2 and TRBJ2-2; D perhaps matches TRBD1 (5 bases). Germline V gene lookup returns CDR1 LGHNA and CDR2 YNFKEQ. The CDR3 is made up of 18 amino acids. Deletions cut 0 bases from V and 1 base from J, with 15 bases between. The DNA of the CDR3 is TGTGCCAGCAGCCAAGATCTCAGTAGGCAGGGGAACACCGGGGAGCTGTTTTTT. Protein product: CASSQDLSRQGNTGELFF.

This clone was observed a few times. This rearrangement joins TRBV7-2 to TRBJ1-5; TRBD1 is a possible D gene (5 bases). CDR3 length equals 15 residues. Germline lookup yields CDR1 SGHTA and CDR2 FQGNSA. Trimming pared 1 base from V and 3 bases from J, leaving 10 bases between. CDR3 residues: CASSLGLGLNQPQHF. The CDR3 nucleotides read TGTGCCAGCAGCTTAGGATTGGGGCTCAATCAGCCCCAGCATTTT.

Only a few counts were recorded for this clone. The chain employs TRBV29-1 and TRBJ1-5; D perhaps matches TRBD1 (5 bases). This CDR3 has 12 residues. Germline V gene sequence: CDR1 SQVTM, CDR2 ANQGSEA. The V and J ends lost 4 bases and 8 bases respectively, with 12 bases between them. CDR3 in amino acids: CSVGTTGEPQHF. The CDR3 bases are TGCAGCGTTGGGACAACCGGGGAGCCCCAGCATTTT.